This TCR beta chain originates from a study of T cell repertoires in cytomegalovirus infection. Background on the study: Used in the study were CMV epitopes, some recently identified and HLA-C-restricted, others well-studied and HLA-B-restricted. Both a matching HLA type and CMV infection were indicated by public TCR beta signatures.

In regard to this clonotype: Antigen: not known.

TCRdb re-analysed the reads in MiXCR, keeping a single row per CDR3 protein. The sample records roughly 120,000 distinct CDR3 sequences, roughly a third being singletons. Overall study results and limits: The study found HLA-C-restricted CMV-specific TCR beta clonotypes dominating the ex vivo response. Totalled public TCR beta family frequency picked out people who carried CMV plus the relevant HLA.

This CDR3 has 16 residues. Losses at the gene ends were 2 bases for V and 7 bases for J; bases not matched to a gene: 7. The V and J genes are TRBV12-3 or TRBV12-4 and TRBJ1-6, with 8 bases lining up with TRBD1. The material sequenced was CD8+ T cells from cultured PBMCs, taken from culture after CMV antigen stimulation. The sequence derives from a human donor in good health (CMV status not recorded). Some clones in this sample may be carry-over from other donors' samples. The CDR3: CASSLSWAGGNSPLHF. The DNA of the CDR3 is TGTGCCAGCAGTTTATCTTGGGCAGGGGGCAATTCACCCCTCCACTTT.